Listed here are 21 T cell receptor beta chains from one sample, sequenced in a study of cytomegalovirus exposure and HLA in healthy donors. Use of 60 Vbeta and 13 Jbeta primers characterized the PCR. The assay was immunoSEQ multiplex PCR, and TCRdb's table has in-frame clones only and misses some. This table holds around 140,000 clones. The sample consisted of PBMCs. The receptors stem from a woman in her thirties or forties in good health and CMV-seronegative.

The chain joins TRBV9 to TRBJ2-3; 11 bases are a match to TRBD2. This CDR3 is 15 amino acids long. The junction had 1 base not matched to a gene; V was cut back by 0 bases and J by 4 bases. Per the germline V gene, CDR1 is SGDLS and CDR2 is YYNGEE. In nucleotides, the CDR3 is TGTGCCAGCAGCGTAGTAGCGGGGGGGCCAGATACGCAGTATTTT. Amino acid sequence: CASSVVAGGPDTQYF.

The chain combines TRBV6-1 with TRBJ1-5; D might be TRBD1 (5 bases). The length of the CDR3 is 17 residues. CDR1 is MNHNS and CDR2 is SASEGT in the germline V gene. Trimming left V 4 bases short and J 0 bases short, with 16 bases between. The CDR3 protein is CASSAKEGNLSNQPQHF. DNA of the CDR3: TGTGCCAGCAGTGCAAAGGAGGGGAACCTTAGCAATCAGCCCCAGCATTTT.

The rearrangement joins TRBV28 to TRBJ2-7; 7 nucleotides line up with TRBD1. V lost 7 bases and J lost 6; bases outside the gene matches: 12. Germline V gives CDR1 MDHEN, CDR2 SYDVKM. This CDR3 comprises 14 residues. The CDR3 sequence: CASTTPDRRGEQYF. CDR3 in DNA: TGTGCCAGCACCACCCCGGACAGGCGCGGCGAGCAGTACTTC.

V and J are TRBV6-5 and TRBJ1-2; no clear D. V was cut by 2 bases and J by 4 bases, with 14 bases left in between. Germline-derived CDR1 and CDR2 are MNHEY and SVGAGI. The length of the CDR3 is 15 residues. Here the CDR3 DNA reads TGTGCCAGCAGTTACGGAACGGCGGGTTTCTATGGCTACACCTTC. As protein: CASSYGTAGFYGYTF.

As DNA, the CDR3 is TGTGCCAGCAGTTTAAGGGGCTCTGGAAACACCATATATTTT. Protein sequence: CASSLRGSGNTIYF. The chain carries TRBV6-5 and TRBJ1-3; D may be TRBD1 (5 bases). V lost 4 bases to trimming and J lost 0 bases, with 7 bases between them. The germline CDR1 and CDR2 sequences are MNHEY and SVGAGI. The CDR3 covers 14 residues.

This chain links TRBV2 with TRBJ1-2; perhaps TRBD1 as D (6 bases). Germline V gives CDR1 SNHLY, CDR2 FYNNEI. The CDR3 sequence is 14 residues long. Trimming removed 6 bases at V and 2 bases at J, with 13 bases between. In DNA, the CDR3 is TGTGCCAGCAGCCGGACAGTGGAGAACTATGGCTACACCTTC. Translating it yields CASSRTVENYGYTF.

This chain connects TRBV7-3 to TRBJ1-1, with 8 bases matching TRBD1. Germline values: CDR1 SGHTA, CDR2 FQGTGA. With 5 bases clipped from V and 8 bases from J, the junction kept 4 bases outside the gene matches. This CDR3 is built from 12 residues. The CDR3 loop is CASSIGQGEAFF. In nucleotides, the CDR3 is TGTGCCAGCAGCATCGGACAGGGCGAAGCTTTCTTT.

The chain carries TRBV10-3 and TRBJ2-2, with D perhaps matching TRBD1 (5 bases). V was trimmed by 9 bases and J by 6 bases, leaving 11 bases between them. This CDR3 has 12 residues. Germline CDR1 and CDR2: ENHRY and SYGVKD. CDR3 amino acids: CAIRIRAGELFF. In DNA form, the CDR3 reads TGTGCCATTCGAATCAGGGCCGGGGAGCTGTTTTTT.

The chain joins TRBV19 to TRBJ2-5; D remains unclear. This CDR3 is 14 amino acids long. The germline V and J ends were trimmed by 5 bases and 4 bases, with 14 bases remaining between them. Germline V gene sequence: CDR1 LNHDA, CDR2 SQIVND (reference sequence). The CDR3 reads CASSARLGIETQYF. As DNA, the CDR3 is TGTGCCAGTAGTGCCCGACTCGGTATAGAGACCCAGTACTTC.

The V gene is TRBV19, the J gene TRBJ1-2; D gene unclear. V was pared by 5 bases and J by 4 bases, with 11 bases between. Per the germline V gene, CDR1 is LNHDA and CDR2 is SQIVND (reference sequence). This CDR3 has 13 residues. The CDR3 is CASSEGGPYGYTF. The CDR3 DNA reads TGTGCCAGTAGTGAGGGCGGACCCTATGGCTACACCTTC.

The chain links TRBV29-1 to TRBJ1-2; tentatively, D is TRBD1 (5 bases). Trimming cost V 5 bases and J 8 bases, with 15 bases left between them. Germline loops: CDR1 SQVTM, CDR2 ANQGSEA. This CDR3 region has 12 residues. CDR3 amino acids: CSVRGGVDGYTF. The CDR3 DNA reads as TGCAGCGTTAGGGGCGGGGTTGACGGCTACACCTTC.

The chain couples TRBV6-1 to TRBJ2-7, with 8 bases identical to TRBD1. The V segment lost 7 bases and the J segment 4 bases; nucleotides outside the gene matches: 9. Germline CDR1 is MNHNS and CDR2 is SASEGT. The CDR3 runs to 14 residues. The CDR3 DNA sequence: TGTGCCAGCACCTGGGGGACAGGAATGTACGAGCAGTACGTC. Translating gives CASTWGTGMYEQYV.

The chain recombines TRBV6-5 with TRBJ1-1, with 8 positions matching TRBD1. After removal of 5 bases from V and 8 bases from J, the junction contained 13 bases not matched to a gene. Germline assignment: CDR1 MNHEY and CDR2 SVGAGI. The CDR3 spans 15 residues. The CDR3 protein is CASSADRGPDQEAFF. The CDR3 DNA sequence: TGTGCCAGCAGTGCAGACAGGGGACCTGATCAAGAAGCTTTCTTT.

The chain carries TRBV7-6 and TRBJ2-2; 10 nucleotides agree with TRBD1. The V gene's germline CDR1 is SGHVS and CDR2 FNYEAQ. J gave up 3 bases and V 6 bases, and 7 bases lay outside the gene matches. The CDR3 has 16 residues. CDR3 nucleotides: TGTGCCAGCAGGGCGGGACAGGGGTTGGACACCGGGGAGCTGTTTTTT. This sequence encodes CASRAGQGLDTGELFF.

In DNA form, the CDR3 reads TGTGCCAGCAGCTTTGGTCGGGGAGCTAACTATGGCTACACCTTC. This codes for CASSFGRGANYGYTF. The J gene is TRBJ1-2, the V gene TRBV5-4; no reliable D call. The CDR3 contains 15 residues. Looked up from germline, CDR1 is SGHNT and CDR2 is YYREEE (reference sequence). Trimming removed 2 bases from V and 0 bases from J, with 11 bases in between. The whole variable domain, filled in from reference TRBV5-4 and TRBJ1-2, reads ETGVTQSPTHLIKTRGQQVTLRCSSQSGHNTVSWYQQALGQGPQFIFQYYREEENGRGNFPPRFSGLQFPNYSSELNVNALELDDSALYLCASSFGRGANYGYTFGSGTRLTVV.

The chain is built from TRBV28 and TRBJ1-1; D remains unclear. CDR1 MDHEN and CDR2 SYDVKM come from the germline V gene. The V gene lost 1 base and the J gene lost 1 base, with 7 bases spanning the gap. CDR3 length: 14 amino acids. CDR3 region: CASSLLAENTEAFF. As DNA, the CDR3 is TGTGCCAGCAGTTTATTGGCAGAGAACACTGAAGCTTTCTTT. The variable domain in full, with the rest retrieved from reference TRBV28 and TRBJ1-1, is DVKVTQSSRYLVKRTGEKVFLECVQDMDHENMFWYRQDPGLGLRLIYFSYDVKMKEKGDIPEGYSVSREKKERFSLILESASTNQTSMYLCASSLLAENTEAFFGQGTRLTVV.

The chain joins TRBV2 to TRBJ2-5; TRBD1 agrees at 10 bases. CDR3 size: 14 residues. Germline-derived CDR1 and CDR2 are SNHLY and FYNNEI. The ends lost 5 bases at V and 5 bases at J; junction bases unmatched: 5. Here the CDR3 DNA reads TGTGCCAGCAGTTCGGACAGGGGGTTCGAGACCCAGTACTTC. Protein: CASSSDRGFETQYF.

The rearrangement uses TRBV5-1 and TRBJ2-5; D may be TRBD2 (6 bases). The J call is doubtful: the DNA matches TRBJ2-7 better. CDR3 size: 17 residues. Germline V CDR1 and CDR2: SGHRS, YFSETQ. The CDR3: CASSSMGGQAISYEQYF. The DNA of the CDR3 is TGCGCCAGCAGCTCGATGGGAGGACAAGCCATCTCCTACGAGCAGTACTTC.

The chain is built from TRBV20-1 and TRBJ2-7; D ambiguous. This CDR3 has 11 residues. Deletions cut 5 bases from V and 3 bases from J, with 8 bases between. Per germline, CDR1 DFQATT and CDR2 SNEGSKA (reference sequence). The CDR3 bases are TGCAGTGCTTCAACGGGCTACGAGCAGTACTTC. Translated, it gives CSASTGYEQYF.

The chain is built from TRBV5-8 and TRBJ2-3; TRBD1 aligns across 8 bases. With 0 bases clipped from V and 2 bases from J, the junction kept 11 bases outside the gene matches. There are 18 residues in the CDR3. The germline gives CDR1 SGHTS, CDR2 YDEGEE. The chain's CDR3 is CASSLEATGDSDTDTQYF. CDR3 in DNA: TGTGCCAGCAGCTTGGAGGCGACAGGGGACTCGGACACAGATACGCAGTATTTT.

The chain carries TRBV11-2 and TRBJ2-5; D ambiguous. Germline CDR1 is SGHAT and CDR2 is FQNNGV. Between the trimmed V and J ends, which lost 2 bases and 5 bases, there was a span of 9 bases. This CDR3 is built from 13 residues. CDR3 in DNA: TGTGCCAGCAGCTTACGCCCCGCGGAGACCCAGTACTTC. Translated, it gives CASSLRPAETQYF.